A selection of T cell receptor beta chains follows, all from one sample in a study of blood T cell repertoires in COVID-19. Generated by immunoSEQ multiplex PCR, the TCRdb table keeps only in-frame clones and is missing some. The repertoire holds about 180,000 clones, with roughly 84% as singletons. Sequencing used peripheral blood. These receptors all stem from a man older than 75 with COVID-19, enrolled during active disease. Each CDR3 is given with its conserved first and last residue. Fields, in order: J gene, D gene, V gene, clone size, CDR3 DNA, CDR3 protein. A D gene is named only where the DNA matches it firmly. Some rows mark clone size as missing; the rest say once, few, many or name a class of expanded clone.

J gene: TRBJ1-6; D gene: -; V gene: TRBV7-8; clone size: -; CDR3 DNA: TGTGCCAGCAGCTTTCTCACAGTTAATTCACCCCTCCACTTT; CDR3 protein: CASSFLTVNSPLHF
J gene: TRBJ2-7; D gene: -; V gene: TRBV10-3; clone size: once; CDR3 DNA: TGTGCCATCAGTGAGTTTTCCGGGTCATCCTACGAGCAGTACTTC; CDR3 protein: CAISEFSGSSYEQYF
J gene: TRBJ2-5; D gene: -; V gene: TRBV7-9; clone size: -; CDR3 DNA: TGTGCCAGCAGCTTAGACGGGGTTGAGACCCAGTACTTC; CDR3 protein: CASSLDGVETQYF
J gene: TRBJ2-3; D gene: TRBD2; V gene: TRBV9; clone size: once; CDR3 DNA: TGTGCCAGCACCTTAGGGAGCGGGGGGTCCACAGATACGCAGTATTTT; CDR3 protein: CASTLGSGGSTDTQYF
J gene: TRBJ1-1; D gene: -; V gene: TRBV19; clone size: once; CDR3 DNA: TGTGCCAGTAGTACGCAGGGTCCCGGGTTGAACACTGAAGCTTTCTTT; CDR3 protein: CASSTQGPGLNTEAFF
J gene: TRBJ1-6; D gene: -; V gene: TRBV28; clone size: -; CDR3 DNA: TGTGCCAGCAGTTCAGGGTTTGGTAATTCACCCCTCCACTTT; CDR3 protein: CASSSGFGNSPLHF
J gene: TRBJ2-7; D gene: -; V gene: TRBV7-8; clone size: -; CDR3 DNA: TGTGCCAGCAGCCCACAGTTCTCCTACGAGCAGTACTTC; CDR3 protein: CASSPQFSYEQYF
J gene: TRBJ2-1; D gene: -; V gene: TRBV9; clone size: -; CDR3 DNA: TGTGCCAGCAGCCCCGGGCGGGCCTCCTACAATGAGCAGTTCTTC; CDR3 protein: CASSPGRASYNEQFF
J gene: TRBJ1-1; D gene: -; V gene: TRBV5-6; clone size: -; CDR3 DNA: TGTGCCAGCAGCGCTACAGGGTACACTGAAGCTTTCTTT; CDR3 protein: CASSATGYTEAFF
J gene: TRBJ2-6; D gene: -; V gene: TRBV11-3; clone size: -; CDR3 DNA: TGTGCCAGCAGCACTACAGGGTCTGGGGCCAACGTCCTGACTTTC; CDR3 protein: CASSTTGSGANVLTF
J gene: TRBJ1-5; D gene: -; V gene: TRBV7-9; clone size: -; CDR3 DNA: TGTGCCAGCAGCCGGGGGGGAAATCAGCCCCAGCATTTT; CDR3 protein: CASSRGGNQPQHF
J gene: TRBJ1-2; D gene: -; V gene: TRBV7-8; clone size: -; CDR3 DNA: TGTGCCAGCTCCCGACAGGAAACTAACTATGGCTACACCTTC; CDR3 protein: CASSRQETNYGYTF
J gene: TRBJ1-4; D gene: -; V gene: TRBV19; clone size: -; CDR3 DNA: TGTGCCAGTATACCTCGCTGGAGCGCTGAAAATGAAAAACTGTTTTTT; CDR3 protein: CASIPRWSAENEKLFF
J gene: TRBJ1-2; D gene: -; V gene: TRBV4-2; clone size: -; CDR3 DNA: TGTGCCAGCAGCCAAGGGGCAGAACAGGGAAATCATGGCTACACCTTC; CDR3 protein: CASSQGAEQGNHGYTF
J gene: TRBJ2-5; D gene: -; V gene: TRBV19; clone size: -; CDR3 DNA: TGTGCCAGTGCGGAAAACGCGGCAGGGGCCGGAGAGACCCAGTACTTC; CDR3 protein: CASAENAAGAGETQYF
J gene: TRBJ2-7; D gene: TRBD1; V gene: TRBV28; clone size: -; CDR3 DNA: TGTGCCAGCCGGACAGGGGTTGGCGAGCAGTACTTC; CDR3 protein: CASRTGVGEQYF
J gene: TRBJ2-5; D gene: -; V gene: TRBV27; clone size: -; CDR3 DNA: TGTGCCAGCAGCAGCCAGGTACAAGAGACCCAGTACTTC; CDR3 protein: CASSSQVQETQYF
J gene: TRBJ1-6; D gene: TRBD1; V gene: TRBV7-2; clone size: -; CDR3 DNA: TGTGCCAGCAGCTTAGCTGGACAGGGCACTTCACCCCTCCACTTT; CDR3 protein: CASSLAGQGTSPLHF
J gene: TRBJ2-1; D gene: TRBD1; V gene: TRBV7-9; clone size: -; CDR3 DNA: TGTGCCAGCACCCGAGGGGGCGTATACAATGAGCAGTTCTTC; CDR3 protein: CASTRGGVYNEQFF
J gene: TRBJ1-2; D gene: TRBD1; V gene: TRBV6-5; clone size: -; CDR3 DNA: TGTGCCAGCAGTTTCGGACAGGGTAACTATGGCTACACCTTC; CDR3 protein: CASSFGQGNYGYTF
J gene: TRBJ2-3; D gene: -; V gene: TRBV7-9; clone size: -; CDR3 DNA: TGTGCCAGCAGCTTAGAGAGACTCGAGACGGTAGCCACAGATACGCAGTATTTT; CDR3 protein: CASSLERLETVATDTQYF
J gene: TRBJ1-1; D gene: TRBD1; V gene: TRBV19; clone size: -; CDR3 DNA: TGTGCCAGTAGTATCCTCCCGGGACAGGTGAACACTGAAGCTTTCTTT; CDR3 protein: CASSILPGQVNTEAFF
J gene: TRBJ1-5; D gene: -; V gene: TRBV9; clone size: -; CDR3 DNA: TGTGCCAGCAGCGTAGACGGACACAGCAATCAGCCCCAGCATTTT; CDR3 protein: CASSVDGHSNQPQHF
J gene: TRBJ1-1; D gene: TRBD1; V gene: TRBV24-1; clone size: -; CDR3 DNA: TGTGCCACCAGTGATTCGACAGGGCGGTCCACTGAAGCTTTCTTT; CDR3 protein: CATSDSTGRSTEAFF
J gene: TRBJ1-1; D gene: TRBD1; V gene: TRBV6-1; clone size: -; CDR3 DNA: TGTGCCAGCAGTGCTAACGGACAGGGTGGGCTCATGAACACTGAAGCTTTCTTT; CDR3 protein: CASSANGQGGLMNTEAFF
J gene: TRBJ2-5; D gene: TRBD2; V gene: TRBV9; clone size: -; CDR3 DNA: TGTGCCAGCAGCGTAGAACCGGGGGGAGAGACCCAGTACTTC; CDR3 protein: CASSVEPGGETQYF
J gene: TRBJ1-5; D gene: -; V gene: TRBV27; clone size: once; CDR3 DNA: TGTGCCAGCAGTTTACAGGTCAATCAGCCCCAGCATTTT; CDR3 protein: CASSLQVNQPQHF
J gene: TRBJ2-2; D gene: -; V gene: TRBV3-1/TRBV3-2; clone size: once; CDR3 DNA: TGTGCCAGCAGCTATACAGGGTTCACCGGGGAGCTGTTTTTT; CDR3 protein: CASSYTGFTGELFF
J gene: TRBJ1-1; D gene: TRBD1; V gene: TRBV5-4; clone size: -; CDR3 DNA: TGTGCCAGCAGTCCTACAGGGGTGTGGACTGAAGCTTTCTTT; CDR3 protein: CASSPTGVWTEAFF
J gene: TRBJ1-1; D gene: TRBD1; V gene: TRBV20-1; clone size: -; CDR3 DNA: TGCAGTGCTTTGACAGGGGCTGAAGCTTTCTTT; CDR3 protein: CSALTGAEAFF
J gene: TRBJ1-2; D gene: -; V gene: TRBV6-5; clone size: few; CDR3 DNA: TGTGCCAGCAGTTACACGACAGAGACGGATGGCTACACCTTC; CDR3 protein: CASSYTTETDGYTF
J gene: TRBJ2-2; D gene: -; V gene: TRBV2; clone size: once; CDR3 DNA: TGTGCCAGCAAGACTTCCCGTACCGGGGAGCTGTTTTTT; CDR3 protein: CASKTSRTGELFF
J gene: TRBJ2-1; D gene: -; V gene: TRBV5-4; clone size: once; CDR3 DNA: TGTGCCAGCAGCCTATTCTGGGGGGGCGGGAACAATGAGCAGTTCTTC; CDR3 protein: CASSLFWGGGNNEQFF
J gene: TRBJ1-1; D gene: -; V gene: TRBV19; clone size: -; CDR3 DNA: TGTGCCAGTAGTACCCGGACAGACACTGAAGCTTTCTTT; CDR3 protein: CASSTRTDTEAFF